Described below is a single TCR beta chain sequence and its context. Its antigen is not identified. The source of the sample is a study of cytomegalovirus exposure and HLA in healthy donors. Researchers ran the PCR with 60 Vbeta and 13 Jbeta primers. Libraries were prepared by immunoSEQ multiplex PCR; TCRdb keeps only in-frame clonotypes and omits some of them. There are 200,000 or so clones in the sample; around 80% occur only once, and over 0.65% lies in the top ten. Study conclusions and caveats: Most TCR sequences were uncommon, yet certain public TCRs appeared in many donors. According to a later analysis, donors in an Asian-associated ancestry cluster reportedly had fewer N-insertions than the roughly 640-donor mean.

V was trimmed by 4 bases and J by 1 base, leaving 9 bases between them. CDR1 SGHNT and CDR2 YYREEE come from the germline V gene (reference sequence). This CDR3 is built from 14 residues. The rearrangement links TRBV5-4 to TRBJ1-5; tentative D call: TRBD1 (6 bases). The material sequenced was PBMCs. The source is a boy between 2 and 10 years old in good health and CMV-seronegative. The CDR3 DNA is TGTGCCAGCAGCATGGACAGAAGCAATCAGCCCCAGCATTTT. Translated, it gives CASSMDRSNQPQHF.